This T cell receptor beta chain was obtained from a study of regulatory T cells in long-lasting Graves disease. Described time point: newly diagnosed GD, antithyroid drugs for less than 3 months. PBMC RNA served as the TCR library source. The patient group derived from an endocrinology department in Xi'an, China. There are many counts of this clonotype. Combining iRepertoire HTBI primers with Arm-PCR of CDR3 regions, the authors built TCR beta libraries. TCRdb redid the calling of the multiplex PCR reads with MiXCR, one entry per CDR3 protein. The sample comprises 350,000 to 450,000 distinct CDR3 sequences, approximately 15% of which are singletons, and roughly 7.7% rests with the top ten. This sample was shared with a second study, whose subject was T cells in Graves' hyperthyroidism and ophthalmopathy.

This specimen was peripheral blood mononuclear cells (PBMCs), taken at new diagnosis, from a patient treated with antithyroid drugs. The receptor was derived from a woman between 40 and 50 years old with Graves disease.

The CDR3: CASSLEFPNEQFF. CDR3 in DNA: TGTGCCAGCAGCTTGGAGTTTCCTAATGAGCAGTTCTTC. The rearrangement links TRBV11-3 to TRBJ2-1; no clear D gene. Germline CDR1 and CDR2: SGHNT and YENEEA. V lost 3 bases and J lost 7, with 10 bases in between. The CDR3 is 13 amino acids.